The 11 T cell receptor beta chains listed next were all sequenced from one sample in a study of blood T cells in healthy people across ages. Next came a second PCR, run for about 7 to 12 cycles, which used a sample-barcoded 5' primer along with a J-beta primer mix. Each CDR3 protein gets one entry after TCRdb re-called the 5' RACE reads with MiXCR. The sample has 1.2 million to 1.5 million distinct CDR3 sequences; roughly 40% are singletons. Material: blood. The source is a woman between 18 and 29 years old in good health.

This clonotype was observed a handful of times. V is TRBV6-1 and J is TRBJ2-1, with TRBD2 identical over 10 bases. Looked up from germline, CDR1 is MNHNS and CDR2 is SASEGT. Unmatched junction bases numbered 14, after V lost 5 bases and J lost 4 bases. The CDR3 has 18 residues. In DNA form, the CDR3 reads TGTGCCAGCAGTAAGCAAGAACCCGGGACTAGCGTTTACAATGAGCAGTTCTTC. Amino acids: CASSKQEPGTSVYNEQFF.

DNA for the CDR3: TGTGCCAGCAGTCGGGGGATTTCCTACAATGAGCAGTTCTTC. Protein: CASSRGISYNEQFF. The chain recombines TRBV6-5 with TRBJ2-1; D possibly corresponds to TRBD2 (6 bases). Germline V CDR1 and CDR2: MNHEY, SVGAGI. V dropped 5 bases and J dropped 1 base, with 9 bases sitting between them. CDR3 length: 14 amino acids.

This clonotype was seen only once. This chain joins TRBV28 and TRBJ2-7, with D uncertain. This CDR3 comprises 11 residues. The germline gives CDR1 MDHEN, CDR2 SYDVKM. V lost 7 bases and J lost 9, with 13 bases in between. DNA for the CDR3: TGTGCCAGCACGAAGGGCGTAGGGCAGTACTTC. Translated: CASTKGVGQYF.

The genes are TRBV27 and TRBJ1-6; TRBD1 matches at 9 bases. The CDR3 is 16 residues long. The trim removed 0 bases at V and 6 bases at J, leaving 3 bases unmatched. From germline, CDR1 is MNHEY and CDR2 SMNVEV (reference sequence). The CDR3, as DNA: TGTGCCAGCAGTTTATCGGGGACAGGGTTTAATTCACCCCTCCACTTT. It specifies CASSLSGTGFNSPLHF.

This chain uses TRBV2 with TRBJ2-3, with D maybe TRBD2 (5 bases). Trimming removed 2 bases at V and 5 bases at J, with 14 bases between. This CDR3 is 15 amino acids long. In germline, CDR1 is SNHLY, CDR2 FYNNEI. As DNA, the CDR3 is TGTGCCAGCAGTGAACTGCTCGGGGTGGGAGATACGCAGTATTTT. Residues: CASSELLGVGDTQYF.

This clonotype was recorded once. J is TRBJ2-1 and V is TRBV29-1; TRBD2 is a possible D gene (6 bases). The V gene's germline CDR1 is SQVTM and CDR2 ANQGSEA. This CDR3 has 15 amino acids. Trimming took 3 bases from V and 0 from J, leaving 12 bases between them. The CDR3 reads CSVDGTGNSYNEQFF. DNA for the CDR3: TGCAGCGTTGACGGGACTGGGAACTCCTACAATGAGCAGTTCTTC.

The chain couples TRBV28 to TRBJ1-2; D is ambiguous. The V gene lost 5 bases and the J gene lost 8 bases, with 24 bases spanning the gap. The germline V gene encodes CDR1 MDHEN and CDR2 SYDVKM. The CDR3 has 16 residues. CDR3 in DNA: TGTGCCAGCAGTCCGCCGGGTGGGGAATGGGGTGGGGGCTACACCTTC. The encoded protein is CASSPPGGEWGGGYTF.

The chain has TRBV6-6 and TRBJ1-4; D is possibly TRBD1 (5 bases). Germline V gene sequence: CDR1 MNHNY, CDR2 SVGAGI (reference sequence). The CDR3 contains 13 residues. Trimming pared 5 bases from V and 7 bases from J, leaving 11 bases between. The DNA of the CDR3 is TGTGCCAGCAGTCTCCAGGGCGCTGAAAAACTGTTTTTT. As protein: CASSLQGAEKLFF.

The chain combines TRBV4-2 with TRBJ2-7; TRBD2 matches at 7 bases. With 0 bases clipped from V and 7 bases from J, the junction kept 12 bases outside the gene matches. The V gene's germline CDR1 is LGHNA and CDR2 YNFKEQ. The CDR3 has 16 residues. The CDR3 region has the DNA TGTGCCAGCAGCCAAGATAAGGCGGGGGAAAACAATGAGCAGTACTTC. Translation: CASSQDKAGENNEQYF.

In nucleotides, the CDR3 is TGCGCCAGCAGCAGCGAGACAGGGGGCGTGTACTATGGCTACACCTTC. Translated, it gives CASSSETGGVYYGYTF. V is TRBV5-1 and J is TRBJ1-2; the match to TRBD1 covers 10 bases. J lost 3 bases, V lost 4 bases, and 9 bases had no gene match. The CDR3 spans 16 residues. The germline V gene has CDR1 SGHRS and CDR2 YFSETQ. The variable domain in full, with the rest retrieved from reference TRBV5-1 and TRBJ1-2, is KAGVTQTPRYLIKTRGQQVTLSCSPISGHRSVSWYQQTPGQGLQFLFEYFSETQRNKGNFPGRFSGRQFSNSRSEMNVSTLELGDSALYLCASSSETGGVYYGYTFGSGTRLTVV.

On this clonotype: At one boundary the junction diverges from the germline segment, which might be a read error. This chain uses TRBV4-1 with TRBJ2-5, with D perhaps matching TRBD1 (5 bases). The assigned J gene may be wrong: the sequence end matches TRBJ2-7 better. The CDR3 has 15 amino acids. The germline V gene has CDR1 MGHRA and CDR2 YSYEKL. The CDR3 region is CVSSPSPDSNYEQYF. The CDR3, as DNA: TGCGTCAGCAGCCCATCCCCAGACAGCAACTACGAGCAGTACTTC.